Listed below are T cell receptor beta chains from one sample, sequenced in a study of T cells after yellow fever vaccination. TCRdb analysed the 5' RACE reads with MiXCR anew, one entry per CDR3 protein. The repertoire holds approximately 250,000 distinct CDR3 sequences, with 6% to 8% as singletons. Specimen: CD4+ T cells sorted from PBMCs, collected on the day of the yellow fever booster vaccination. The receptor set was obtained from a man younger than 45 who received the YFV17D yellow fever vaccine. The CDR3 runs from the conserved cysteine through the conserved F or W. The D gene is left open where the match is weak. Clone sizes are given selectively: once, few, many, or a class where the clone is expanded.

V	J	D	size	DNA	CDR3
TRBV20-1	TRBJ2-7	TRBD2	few	TGCAGTGCTAGTGGACCGACTAGCGGGATAAACGAGCAGTACTTC	CSASGPTSGINEQYF
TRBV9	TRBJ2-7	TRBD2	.	TGTGCCAGCAGCGTAGAAGTCGCTAGCGGGTACGAGCAGTACTTC	CASSVEVASGYEQYF
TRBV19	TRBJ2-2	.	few	TGTGCCAGTAGTAAAGCCAGCGGGGAGCTGTTTTTT	CASSKASGELFF
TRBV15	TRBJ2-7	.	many	TGTGCCACCAGCACCAGGGACAAGAACTCCTACGAGCAGTACTTC	CATSTRDKNSYEQYF
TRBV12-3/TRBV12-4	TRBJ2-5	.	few	TGTGCCAGCACCCAGGGACTCCGCTCGGAGACCCAGTACTTC	CASTQGLRSETQYF
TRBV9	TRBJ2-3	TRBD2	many	TGTGCCAGCAGCGACCCCCCGGGGGGGATAAGGGCAGATACGCAGTATTTT	CASSDPPGGIRADTQYF
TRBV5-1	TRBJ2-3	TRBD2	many	TGCGCCAGCAGCTTGGCCTTCGGGGGAGGGCCTGGAGATACGCAGTATTTT	CASSLAFGGGPGDTQYF
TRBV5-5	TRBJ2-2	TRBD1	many	TGTGCCAGCAGTTCGACAGGGGTCACCGGGGAGCTGTTTTTT	CASSSTGVTGELFF
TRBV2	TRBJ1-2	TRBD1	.	TGTACCTGCTGTTATTACTCGCTCCGGGACAGCCATAACTATGGCTACACCTTC	CTCCYYSLRDSHNYGYTF
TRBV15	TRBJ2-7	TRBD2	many	TGTGCCACCAGCAGAGATAGGTCTAGCGGGGGTCACTACGAGCAGTACTTC	CATSRDRSSGGHYEQYF
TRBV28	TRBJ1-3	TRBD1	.	TGTGCCAGCAGTGAAACAGGGGGCTCTGGAAACACCATATATTTT	CASSETGGSGNTIYF
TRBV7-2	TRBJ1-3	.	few	TGTGCCAGCAGCTTATCAAGCGGGAACGGAAACACCATATATTTT	CASSLSSGNGNTIYF
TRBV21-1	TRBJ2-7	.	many	TGTGCCAGCAGCTTCCAGGACAGTCCTGGATACGAGCAGTACTTC	CASSFQDSPGYEQYF
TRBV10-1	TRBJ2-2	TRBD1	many	TGCGCCACCAGTACCGGGACAGCGAACACCGGGGAGCTGTTTTTT	CATSTGTANTGELFF
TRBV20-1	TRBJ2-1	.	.	TGCAGTGCTGATACTCGGGACTTCTTCTATGAGCAGTTCTTC	CSADTRDFFYEQFF
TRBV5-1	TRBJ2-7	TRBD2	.	TGCGCCAGCAGCACTAGCGGGGGCTCCTACGAGCAGTACTTC	CASSTSGGSYEQYF
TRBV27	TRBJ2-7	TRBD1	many	TGTGCCAGCAGGACGGACAGGAACTACGAGCAGTACTTC	CASRTDRNYEQYF
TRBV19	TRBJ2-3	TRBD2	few	TGTGCCAGTAAAAGCGGGAGGGCCGGAGATACGCAGTATTTT	CASKSGRAGDTQYF